This T cell receptor beta chain derives from a study of cytomegalovirus exposure and HLA in healthy donors. Whole-study findings and limits: Presence/absence analyses rested on an assumption that sequencing depth was roughly uniform across donors.

This clone has a handful of counts. Its target is unknown. 60 Vbeta and 13 Jbeta primers were used in PCR. Authors' data handling: In a later analysis, about 11 million of some 80 million unique beta chains occurred in at least two donors. The method was immunoSEQ multiplex PCR; TCRdb's version includes in-frame clones alone and lacks a portion of them. V and J calls and clone size are those listed in that table; D and trimming were worked out from the DNA. The sample contains around 230,000 clones, more than 70% of which appear only once. V dropped 4 bases and J dropped 10 bases, with 16 bases sitting between them. The germline V gene has CDR1 SGHDT and CDR2 YYEEEE. The CDR3 sequence is 13 residues long.

Sequencing input: PBMCs. The sequence was collected from a boy younger than 18 in good health and CMV-seronegative. The chain recombines TRBV5-6 with TRBJ2-3; TRBD2 is a possible D gene (5 bases). CDR3 nucleotides: TGTGCCAGCAGCCCACCTAGCCTACTAGCGCAGTATTTT. Its protein is CASSPPSLLAQYF. The full variable domain, completed using reference TRBV5-6 and TRBJ2-3, is DAGVTQSPTHLIKTRGQQVTLRCSPKSGHDTVSWYQQALGQGPQFIFQYYEEEERQRGNFPDRFSGHQFPNYSSELNVNALLLGDSALYLCASSPPSLLAQYFGPGTRLTVL.